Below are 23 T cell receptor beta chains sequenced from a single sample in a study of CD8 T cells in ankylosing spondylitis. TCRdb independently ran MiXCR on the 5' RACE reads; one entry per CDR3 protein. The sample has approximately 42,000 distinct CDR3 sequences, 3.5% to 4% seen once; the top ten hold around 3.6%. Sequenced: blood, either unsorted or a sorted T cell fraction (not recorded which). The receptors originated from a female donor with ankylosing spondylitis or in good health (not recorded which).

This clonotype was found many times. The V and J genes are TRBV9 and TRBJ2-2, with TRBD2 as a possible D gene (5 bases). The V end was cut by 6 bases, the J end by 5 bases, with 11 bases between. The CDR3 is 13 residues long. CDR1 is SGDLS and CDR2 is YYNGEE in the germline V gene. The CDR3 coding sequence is TGTGCCAGCAACGAGGACTTGACCGGGGAGCTGTTTTTT. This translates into CASNEDLTGELFF.

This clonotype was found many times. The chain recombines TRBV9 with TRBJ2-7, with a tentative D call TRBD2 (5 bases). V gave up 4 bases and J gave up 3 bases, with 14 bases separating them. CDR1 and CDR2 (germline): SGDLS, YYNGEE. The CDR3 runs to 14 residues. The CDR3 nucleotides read TGTGCCAGCAGCCCAGGACTCTTACACTACGAGCAGTACTTC. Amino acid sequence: CASSPGLLHYEQYF.

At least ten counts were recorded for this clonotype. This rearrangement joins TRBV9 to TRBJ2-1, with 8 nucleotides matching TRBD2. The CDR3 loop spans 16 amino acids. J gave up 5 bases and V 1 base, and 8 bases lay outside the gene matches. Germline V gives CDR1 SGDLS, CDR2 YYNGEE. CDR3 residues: CASSVSIRGGDNEQFF. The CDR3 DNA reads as TGTGCCAGCAGCGTATCAATTCGGGGGGGGGACAATGAGCAGTTCTTC.

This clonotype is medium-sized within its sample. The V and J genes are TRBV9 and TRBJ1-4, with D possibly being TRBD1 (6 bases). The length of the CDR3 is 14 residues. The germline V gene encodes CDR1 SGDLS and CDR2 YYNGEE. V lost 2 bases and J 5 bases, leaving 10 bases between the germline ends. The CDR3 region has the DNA TGTGCCAGCAGCGTCGGGCAGGGGAATGAAAAACTGTTTTTT. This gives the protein CASSVGQGNEKLFF.

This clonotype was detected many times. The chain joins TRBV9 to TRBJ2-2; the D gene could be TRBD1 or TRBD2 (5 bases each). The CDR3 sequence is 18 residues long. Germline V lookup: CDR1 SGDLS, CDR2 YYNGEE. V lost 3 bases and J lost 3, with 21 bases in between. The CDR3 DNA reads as TGTGCCAGCAGCGGGGACCAGGGAAGCCCATGGGACACCGGGGAGCTGTTTTTT. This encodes CASSGDQGSPWDTGELFF.

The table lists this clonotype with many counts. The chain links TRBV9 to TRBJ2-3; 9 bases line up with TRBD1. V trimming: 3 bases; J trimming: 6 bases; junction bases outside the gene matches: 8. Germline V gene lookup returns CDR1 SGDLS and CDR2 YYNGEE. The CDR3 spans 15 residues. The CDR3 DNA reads TGTGCCAGCAGCGGCCGGTACAGGGGGCTGGATACGCAGTATTTT. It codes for CASSGRYRGLDTQYF. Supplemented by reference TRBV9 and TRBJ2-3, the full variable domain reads DSGVTQTPKHLITATGQRVTLRCSPRSGDLSVYWYQQSLDQGLQFLIQYYNGEERAKGNILERFSAQQFPDLHSELNLSSLELGDSALYFCASSGRYRGLDTQYFGPGTRLTVL.

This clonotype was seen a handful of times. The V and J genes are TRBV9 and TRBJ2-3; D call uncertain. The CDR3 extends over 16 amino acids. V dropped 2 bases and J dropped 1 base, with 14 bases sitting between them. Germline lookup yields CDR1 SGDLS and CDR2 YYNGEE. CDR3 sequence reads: CASSVTPESRTDTQYF. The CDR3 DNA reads TGTGCCAGCAGCGTGACTCCTGAATCACGCACAGATACGCAGTATTTT.

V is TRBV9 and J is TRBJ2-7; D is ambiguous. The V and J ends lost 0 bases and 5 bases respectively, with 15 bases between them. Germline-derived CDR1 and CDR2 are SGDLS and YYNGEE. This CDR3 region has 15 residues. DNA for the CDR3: TGTGCCAGCAGCGTAGCGGTCGCCCGGTGGGACGAGCAGTACTTC. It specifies CASSVAVARWDEQYF.

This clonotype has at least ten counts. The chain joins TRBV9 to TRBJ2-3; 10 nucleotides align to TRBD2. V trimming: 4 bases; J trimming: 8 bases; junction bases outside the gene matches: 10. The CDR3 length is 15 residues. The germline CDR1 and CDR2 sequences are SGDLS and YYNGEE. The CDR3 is CASSPVSGGAGTQYF. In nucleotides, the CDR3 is TGTGCCAGCAGCCCGGTCAGCGGGGGGGCAGGTACGCAGTATTTT.

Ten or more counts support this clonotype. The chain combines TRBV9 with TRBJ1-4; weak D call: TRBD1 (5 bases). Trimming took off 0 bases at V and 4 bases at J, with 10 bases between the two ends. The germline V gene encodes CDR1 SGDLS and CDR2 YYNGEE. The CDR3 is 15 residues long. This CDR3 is CASSVETESNEKLFF. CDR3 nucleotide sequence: TGTGCCAGCAGCGTAGAGACAGAAAGTAATGAAAAACTGTTTTTT.

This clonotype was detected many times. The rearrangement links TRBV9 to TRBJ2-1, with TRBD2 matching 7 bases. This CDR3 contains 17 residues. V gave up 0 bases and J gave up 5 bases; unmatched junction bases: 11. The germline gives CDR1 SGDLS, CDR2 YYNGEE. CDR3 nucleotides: TGTGCCAGCAGCGTAGTCCCATTGGCGGGGGAAAACAATGAGCAGTTCTTC. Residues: CASSVVPLAGENNEQFF.

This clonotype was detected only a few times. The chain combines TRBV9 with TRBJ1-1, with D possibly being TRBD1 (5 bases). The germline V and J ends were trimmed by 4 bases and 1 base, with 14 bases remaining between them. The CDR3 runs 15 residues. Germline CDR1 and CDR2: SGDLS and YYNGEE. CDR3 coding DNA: TGTGCCAGCAGCCCACATATCAGGGAGAACACTGAAGCTTTCTTT. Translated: CASSPHIRENTEAFF.

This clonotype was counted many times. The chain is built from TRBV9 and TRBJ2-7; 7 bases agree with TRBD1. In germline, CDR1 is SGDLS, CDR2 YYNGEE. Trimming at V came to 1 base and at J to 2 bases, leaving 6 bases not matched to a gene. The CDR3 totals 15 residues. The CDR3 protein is CASSVRQGLAYEQYF. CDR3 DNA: TGTGCCAGCAGCGTACGACAGGGCCTCGCCTACGAGCAGTACTTC.

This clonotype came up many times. CDR3 amino acids: CASSVQGLRRGAQYF. The CDR3 DNA reads TGTGCCAGCAGCGTGCAGGGCCTCCGTCGAGGGGCCCAGTACTTC. The V and J genes are TRBV9 and TRBJ2-5; D may correspond to TRBD1 or TRBD2 (5 bases each). The V gene lost 2 bases and the J gene lost 9 bases, with 20 bases spanning the gap. Germline CDR1 and CDR2: SGDLS and YYNGEE. The CDR3 is 15 amino acids.

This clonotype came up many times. CDR3 amino acids: CASSVSTGTSSGANVLTF. The CDR3 DNA follows: TGTGCCAGCAGCGTATCGACAGGCACGAGCTCTGGGGCCAACGTCCTGACTTTC. This sequence joins TRBV9 and TRBJ2-6, with D tentatively TRBD1 (6 bases). The CDR3 has 18 amino acids. The V gene lost 1 base and the J gene lost 0 bases, with 14 bases spanning the gap. Germline V CDR1 and CDR2: SGDLS, YYNGEE.

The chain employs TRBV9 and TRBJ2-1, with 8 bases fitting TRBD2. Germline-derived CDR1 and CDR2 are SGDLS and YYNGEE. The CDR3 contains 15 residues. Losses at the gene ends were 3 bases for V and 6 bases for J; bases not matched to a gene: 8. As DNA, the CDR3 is TGTGCCAGCAGCGGAGAGCGGGGGCTCGTCAATGAGCAGTTCTTC. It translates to CASSGERGLVNEQFF.

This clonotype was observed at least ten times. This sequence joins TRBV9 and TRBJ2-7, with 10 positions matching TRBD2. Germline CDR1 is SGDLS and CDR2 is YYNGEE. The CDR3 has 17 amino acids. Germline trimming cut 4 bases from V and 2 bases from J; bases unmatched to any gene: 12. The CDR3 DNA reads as TGTGCCAGCAGCCCCGGGTCAGTGAGCGGGGGGGCCTACGAGCAGTACTTC. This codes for CASSPGSVSGGAYEQYF.

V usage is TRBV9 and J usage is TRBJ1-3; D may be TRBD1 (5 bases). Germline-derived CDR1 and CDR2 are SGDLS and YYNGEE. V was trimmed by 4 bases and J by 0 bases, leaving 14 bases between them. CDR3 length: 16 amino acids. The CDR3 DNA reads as TGTGCCAGCAGCACTGACGGGGGGAGCTCTGGAAACACCATATATTTT. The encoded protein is CASSTDGGSSGNTIYF.

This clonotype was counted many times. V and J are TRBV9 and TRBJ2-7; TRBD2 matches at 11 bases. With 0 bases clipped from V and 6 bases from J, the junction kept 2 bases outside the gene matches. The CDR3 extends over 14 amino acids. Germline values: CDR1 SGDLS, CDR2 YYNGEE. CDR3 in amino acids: CASSVAGTSGEQYF. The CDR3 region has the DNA TGTGCCAGCAGCGTAGCCGGGACTAGCGGCGAGCAGTACTTC.

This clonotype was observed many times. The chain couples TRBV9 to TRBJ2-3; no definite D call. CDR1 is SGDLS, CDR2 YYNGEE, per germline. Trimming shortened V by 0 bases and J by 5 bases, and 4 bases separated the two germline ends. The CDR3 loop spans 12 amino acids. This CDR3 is CASSVAEDTQYF. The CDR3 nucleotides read TGTGCCAGCAGCGTAGCAGAAGATACGCAGTATTTT.

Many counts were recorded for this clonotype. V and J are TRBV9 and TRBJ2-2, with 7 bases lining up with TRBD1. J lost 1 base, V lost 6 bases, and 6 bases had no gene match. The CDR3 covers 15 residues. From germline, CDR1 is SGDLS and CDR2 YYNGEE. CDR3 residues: CASNEQGMNTGELFF. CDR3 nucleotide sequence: TGTGCCAGCAACGAACAGGGGATGAACACCGGGGAGCTGTTTTTT.

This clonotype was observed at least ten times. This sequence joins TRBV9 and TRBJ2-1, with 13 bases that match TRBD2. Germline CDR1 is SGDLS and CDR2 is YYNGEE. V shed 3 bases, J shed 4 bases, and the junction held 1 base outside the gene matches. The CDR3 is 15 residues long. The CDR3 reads CASSETSGGYNEQFF. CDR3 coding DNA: TGTGCCAGCAGCGAGACTAGCGGGGGGTACAATGAGCAGTTCTTC.

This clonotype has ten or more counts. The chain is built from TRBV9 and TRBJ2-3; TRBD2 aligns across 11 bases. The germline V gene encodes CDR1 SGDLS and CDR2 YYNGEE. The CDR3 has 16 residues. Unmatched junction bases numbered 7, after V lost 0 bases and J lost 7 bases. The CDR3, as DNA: TGTGCCAGCAGCGTAGATATTACTAGCGGGGGAAATACGCAGTATTTT. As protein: CASSVDITSGGNTQYF.